What follows describes a single T cell receptor beta chain. Its antigen is unidentified. The sample is drawn from a study of T cell responses to AZD1222 COVID-19 vaccine. The table came from immunoSEQ multiplex PCR; TCRdb's copy has only in-frame clones and leaves some out. This table holds about 110,000 clones, just under 90% found once. Study outcomes and limitations: Sampling that yielded the repertoires occurred only after the peak T cell response. Among the donors, most were white British and more were female, and clonal diversity was possibly underestimated. Only a handful of AZD1222 recipients were seropositive at baseline.

The sample was peripheral blood, taken on day 0 of AZD1222 vaccination. The clonotype originates from an adult in good health.

CDR3 amino acids: CASNPGTGEETQYF. Here the CDR3 DNA reads TGCGCCAGCAACCCCGGGACAGGGGAAGAGACCCAGTACTTC. The chain carries TRBV5-1 and TRBJ2-5, with TRBD1 identical over 10 bases. The V and J ends lost 6 bases and 3 bases, in that order; junction bases with no gene match: 5. This CDR3 is built from 14 residues. CDR1 and CDR2 from the germline V gene are SGHRS and YFSETQ.